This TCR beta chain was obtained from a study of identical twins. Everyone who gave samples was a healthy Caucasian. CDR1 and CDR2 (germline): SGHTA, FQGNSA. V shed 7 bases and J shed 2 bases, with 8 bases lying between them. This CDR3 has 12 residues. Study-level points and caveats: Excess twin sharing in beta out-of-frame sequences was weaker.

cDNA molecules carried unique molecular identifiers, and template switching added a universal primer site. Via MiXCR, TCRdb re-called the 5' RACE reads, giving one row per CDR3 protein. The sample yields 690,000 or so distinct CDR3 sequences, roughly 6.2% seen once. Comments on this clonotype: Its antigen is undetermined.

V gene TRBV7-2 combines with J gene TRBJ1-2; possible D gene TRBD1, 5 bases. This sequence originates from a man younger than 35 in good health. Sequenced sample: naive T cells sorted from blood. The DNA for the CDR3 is TGTGCCAGCAAGACAGAGAACTATGGCTACACCTTC. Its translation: CASKTENYGYTF.